This T cell receptor (beta chain) was retrieved from a study of molecular identifiers for immune sequencing clone quantification. Findings and caveats of the study: Detecting spiked Jurkat TCR RNA from one cell among 1 million or so naive cells was reportedly possible. In naive cells, under 1% of molecules belonged to clones above 20 RNA copies, against over 99% in effector cells.

CDR1 and CDR2 (germline): DFQATT, SNEGSKA (reference sequence). The CDR3 has 16 amino acids. MiXCR, run by TCRdb on the PCR reads, gives a single entry per CDR3 protein. The sample includes 40,000 to 65,000 distinct CDR3 sequences, just over 35% seen only once; the top ten take 3% to 4%. In the case of this clonotype: Antigen: not known. The junction departs from germline at one end; a sequencing error may be responsible.

Naive CD8 T cells were sorted as CD8+CD4-CCR7+CD45RA+. The sequenced sample consisted of naive CD8+ T cells from blood, with Jurkat cell RNA spiked in. Sample subset: FACS-sorted CD8+CD4-CCR7+CD45RA+ naive T cells. The sequence came from a human donor in good health. Some libraries in this study had Jurkat cell RNA spiked in. The rearrangement uses TRBV20-1 and TRBJ2-2; a weak D match, TRBD1 (6 bases). The CDR3 here is CSARDLARGDTGELYF. The CDR3 DNA reads TGCAGTGCTAGAGATCTGGCTCGAGGGGACACCGGGGAGCTGTATTTT.